This is a list of T cell receptor delta chains from one sample in a study of delta chains in infants with herpesvirus infections. TCRdb reprocessed the RT-PCR reads through CATT. Of 750 to 900 delta-chain clones detected, about a sixth appear once; the ten largest clones hold just under 10%. Here the sequenced sample was peripheral blood, taken at time point 1 of longitudinal follow-up. These receptors were collected from a human donor who was a Ugandan infant, either HIV-exposed or HIV-unexposed (not recorded which). The CDR3 runs from the conserved cysteine through the conserved F or W. Fields, in order: CDR3 length, V gene, D gene, clone size, J gene, CDR3 DNA, CDR3 protein. D genes are given only for firm matches. The size field reads once, few or many counts, or a class when the clone is expanded.

length: 18
V: TRDV2
D: TRDD3
size: medium-sized
J: TRDJ2
DNA: TGTGCCTGTGACACGGTTACTGGGGGATACGCTTTGACAGCACAACTCTTCTTT
CDR3: CACDTVTGGYALTAQLFF

length: 14
V: TRDV2
D: NA
size: medium-sized
J: TRDJ2
DNA: TGTGCCTGTGACACTCTGGGGAAGACAGCACAACTCTTCTTT
CDR3: CACDTLGKTAQLFF

length: 18
V: TRDV2
D: TRDD3
size: large
J: TRDJ2
DNA: TGTGCCTGTGACCCCCTGGGGGATACTACCGTTTTGACAGCACAACTCTTCTTT
CDR3: CACDPLGDTTVLTAQLFF

length: 15
V: TRDV1
D: TRDD3
size: large
J: TRDJ1
DNA: TGTGCTCTTGACGAAGGGGGGGGATACACCGATAAACTCATCTTT
CDR3: CALDEGGGYTDKLIF

length: 17
V: TRDV2
D: TRDD3
size: large
J: TRDJ3
DNA: TGTGCCTGTGACAACGCTGGGGGCTCCTGGGACACCCGACAGATGTTTTTC
CDR3: CACDNAGGSWDTRQMFF

length: 21
V: TRDV1
D: TRDD3
size: large
J: TRDJ1
DNA: TGTGCTCTTGGGGACCGTTCCTACAGTCTACTGGGGGAGACTCACACCGATAAACTCATCTTT
CDR3: CALGDRSYSLLGETHTDKLIF

length: 16
V: TRDV2
D: TRDD3
size: large
J: TRDJ1
DNA: TGTGCCTGTGACACGAATACTGGGGGATACGCGGGAAAACTCATCTTT
CDR3: CACDTNTGGYAGKLIF

length: 20
V: TRDV2
D: TRDD3
size: large
J: TRDJ3
DNA: TGTGCCTGTGACGCTCTACTGGGGGATTCCAGCTCCTGGGACACCCGACAGATGTTTTTC
CDR3: CACDALLGDSSSWDTRQMFF

length: 20
V: TRDV2
D: TRDD3
size: few
J: TRDJ3
DNA: TGTGCCTGTGACACCTGGGGGATACAGATGGCCTCCTGGGACACCCGACAGATGTTTTTC
CDR3: CACDTWGIQMASWDTRQMFF

length: 23
V: TRDV1
D: NA
size: large
J: TRDJ3
DNA: TGTGCTCTTGGCAAACGGTCTAACCCCGGGGGGACGCACTACTCCTGGGACACCCGACAGATGTTTTTC
CDR3: CALGKRSNPGGTHYSWDTRQMFF

length: 13
V: TRDV3
D: NA
size: large
J: TRDJ1
DNA: TGTGCCTTTAGAGGGGGCCCCGCAGATAAACTCATCTTT
CDR3: CAFRGGPADKLIF

length: 16
V: TRDV1
D: TRDD3
size: large
J: TRDJ1
DNA: TGTGCTCTTGGGTCCTACTGGGGGACCTACACCGATAAACTCATCTTT
CDR3: CALGSYWGTYTDKLIF

length: 21
V: TRDV1
D: TRDD3
size: large
J: TRDJ1
DNA: TGTGCTCTTGGGGAACGGCGGTCCTATGGGGGATACTTGCTGTACACCGATAAACTCATCTTT
CDR3: CALGERRSYGGYLLYTDKLIF

length: 18
V: TRDV2
D: NA
size: large
J: TRDJ3
DNA: TGTGCCTGTGACACCGTACCCGTTAGCTCCTGGGACACCCGACAGATGTTTTTC
CDR3: CACDTVPVSSWDTRQMFF

length: 20
V: TRDV1
D: NA
size: large
J: TRDJ1
DNA: TGTGCTCTTGCCCATCCCCTGCGCTCCGGGGGGTTGCCTAAGGCCGATAAACTCATCTTT
CDR3: CALAHPLRSGGLPKADKLIF

length: 20
V: TRDV2
D: TRDD3
size: large
J: TRDJ3
DNA: TGTGCCTGTGACACCTTACTGGGGGATACCAGCTCCTGGGACACCCGACAGATGTTTTTC
CDR3: CACDTLLGDTSSWDTRQMFF

length: 18
V: TRDV2
D: TRDD3
size: medium-sized
J: TRDJ2
DNA: TGTGCCTGTGACTCGGTACTGGGGCTCTATTCTTTGACAGCACAACTCTTCTTT
CDR3: CACDSVLGLYSLTAQLFF

length: 21
V: TRDV1
D: TRDD3
size: large
J: TRDJ2
DNA: TGTGCTCTTGGGGAACGCGGTCCCTACAACTACTGGGGGGACGAGACAGCACAACTCTTCTTT
CDR3: CALGERGPYNYWGDETAQLFF